This T cell receptor (beta chain) derives from a study of blood T cell repertoires in COVID-19 (dated by TCRdb to about 2020). Study-level background: Samples from collaborators originated in the United States, Italy and Spain and spanned both the acute and convalescent phases of COVID-19. The material from the prospective study consisted of cDNA or gDNA derived from T cells, B-cell-depleted T cells, or PBMCs. Subjects who had been exposed to COVID-19, were actively infected with it, or had recovered from it provided the deeply sampled blood TCRbeta repertoires that made up the dataset. The repertoires were released in a freely available public database intended as a resource for research on the immune response to SARS-CoV-2. Samples were obtained from the ongoing ImmuneRACE study (first 160 participants) and from about 1,300 subjects provided by 6 global collaborators. A de-identified subject ID, COVID-19 status, age in years and sex were almost always included in the sample metadata. Where HLA class I and class II types were available, the types were taken from metadata supplied by the sample provider, not from assay-based typing. What the work shows at the level of the full study, not this receptor alone: The quantity of clinical and demographic metadata differed by source and by participant and was supplied without curation.

Comment on this clone: It has no known antigen specificity. No clone much larger than this one lies a single base away; base qualities are absent. The sample has other DNA sequences that encode this CDR3 too.

TCRbeta CDR3 regions were amplified from genomic DNA using the immunoSEQ Assay, a bias-controlled multiplex PCR. As for how the authors treated the data: Nucleated cell counts per sample were estimated from amplification of reference gene primers within the assay. To quantify the absolute abundance of each unique TCRbeta CDR3 rearrangement, sequence reads were collapsed and filtered. For each sample, productive Simpson clonality was calculated by taking the square root of Simpson's diversity index across productive rearrangements. The table comes from immuneACCESS by way of TCRdb, which keeps in-frame sequences with V and J called. Part of the clones is missing from these tables; in studies checked, under half for an unresolved V gene and the rest for unknown reasons. Clonal size and the V and J genes are those of that table, whereas D and trimming came from the DNA. For this sample the table gives approximately 200,000 clones, of which almost 90% were detected only once. The leading ten clones occupy roughly 2.6% of the sample.

V is shortened by 1 base, J by 2 bases, and the region joining them spans 6 bases. Taken from the germline V gene (reference sequence), the CDR1 and CDR2 loops are GTSNPN and SVGIG. CDR3 length: 13 amino acids, cysteine to phenylalanine. The read is trimmed to its CDR3 DNA, 39 bases read in frame from base 1. Each collaborating institution followed its own protocols to collect whole blood in K2EDTA tubes. Collaborator samples were shipped for TCRbeta analysis as frozen whole blood, isolated PBMCs, or DNA extracted from either sample type. This chain is built from TRBV30 and TRBJ1-5; TRBD1 could be the D gene, as 6 bases match. The TCR originated in a woman aged 55-69 years with acute or convalescent COVID-19. Sample: peripheral blood. The nucleotide sequence reads as follows: TGTGCCTGGAGTGACAGGGGCAATCAGCCCCAGCATTTT. This sequence encodes CAWSDRGNQPQHF.